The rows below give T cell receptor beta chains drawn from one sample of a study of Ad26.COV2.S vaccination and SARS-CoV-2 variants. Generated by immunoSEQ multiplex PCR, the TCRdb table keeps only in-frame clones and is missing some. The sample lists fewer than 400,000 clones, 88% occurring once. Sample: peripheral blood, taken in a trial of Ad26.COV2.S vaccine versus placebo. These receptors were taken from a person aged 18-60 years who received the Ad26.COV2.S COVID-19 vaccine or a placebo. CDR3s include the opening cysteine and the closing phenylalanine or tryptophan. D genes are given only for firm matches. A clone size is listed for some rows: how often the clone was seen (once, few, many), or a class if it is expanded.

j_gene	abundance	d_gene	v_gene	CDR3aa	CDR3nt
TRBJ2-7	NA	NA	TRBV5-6	CASSPPTTDYEQYF	TGTGCCAGCAGCCCGCCCACTACCGACTACGAGCAGTACTTC
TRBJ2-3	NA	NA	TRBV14	CASSQGRETSTDTQYF	TGTGCCAGCAGCCAAGGCAGGGAGACGAGCACAGATACGCAGTATTTT
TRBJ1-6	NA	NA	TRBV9	CASSLGNWDSPLHF	TGTGCCAGCAGCTTGGGGAATTGGGATTCACCCCTCCACTTT
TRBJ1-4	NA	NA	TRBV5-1	CASSLAQGYNEKLFF	TGCGCCAGCAGCTTGGCCCAGGGTTATAATGAAAAACTGTTTTTT
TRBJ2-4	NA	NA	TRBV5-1	CASSFGTKNIQYF	TGCGCCAGCAGCTTCGGGACCAAAAACATTCAGTACTTC
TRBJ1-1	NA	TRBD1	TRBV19	CASTITGVTEAFF	TGTGCCAGTACCATAACAGGGGTCACTGAAGCTTTCTTT
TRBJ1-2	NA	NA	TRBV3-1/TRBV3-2	CASSQETPWGFTGYTF	TGTGCCAGCAGCCAAGAGACCCCCTGGGGGTTTACCGGCTACACCTTC
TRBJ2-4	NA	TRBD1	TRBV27	CASSSGTGRNIQYF	TGTGCCAGCAGTTCCGGGACAGGGAGAAACATTCAGTACTTC
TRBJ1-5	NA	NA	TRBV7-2	CASSSMGRNSNQPQHF	TGTGCCAGCAGCTCGATGGGACGTAATAGCAATCAGCCCCAGCATTTT
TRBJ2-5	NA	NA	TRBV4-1	CASSSGSTQYF	TGCGCCAGCAGCTCCGGGTCGACCCAGTACTTC
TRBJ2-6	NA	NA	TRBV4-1	CASSQVGGSSGANVLTF	TGCGCCAGCAGCCAAGTAGGCGGTAGCTCTGGGGCCAACGTCCTGACTTTC
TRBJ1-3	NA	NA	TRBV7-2	CASSAKFDTSLSGNTIYF	TGTGCCAGCAGCGCTAAGTTCGACACTTCCCTCTCTGGAAACACCATATATTTT
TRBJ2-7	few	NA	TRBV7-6	CASSAEPTEVEQYF	TGTGCCAGCAGCGCAGAACCGACGGAAGTGGAGCAGTACTTC
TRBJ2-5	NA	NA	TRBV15	CATSRPGPQQETQYF	TGTGCCACCAGCAGACCGGGACCACAACAAGAGACCCAGTACTTC
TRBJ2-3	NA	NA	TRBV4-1	CASSQPQGGVDDTQYF	TGCGCCAGCAGCCAACCGCAGGGGGGGGTCGACGATACGCAGTATTTT
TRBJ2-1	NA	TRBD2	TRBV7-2	CASSPLAGARSSYNEQFF	TGTGCCAGCAGCCCGCTAGCGGGGGCCCGAAGCTCCTACAATGAGCAGTTCTTC
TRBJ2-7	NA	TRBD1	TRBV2	CARERTGSYEQYF	TGTGCCAGAGAGAGGACAGGCTCCTACGAGCAGTACTTC
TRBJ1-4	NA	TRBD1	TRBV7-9	CASSLWVTGSEKLFF	TGTGCCAGCAGCTTATGGGTGACAGGGAGTGAAAAACTGTTTTTT
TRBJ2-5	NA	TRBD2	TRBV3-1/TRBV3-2	CASSSVAGQETQYF	TGTGCCAGCAGTTCAGTAGCGGGGCAAGAGACCCAGTACTTC
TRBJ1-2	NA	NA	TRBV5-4	CASSLVAGKHYGYTF	TGTGCCAGCAGCTTAGTAGCAGGCAAGCACTATGGCTACACCTTC
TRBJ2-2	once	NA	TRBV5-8	CASSQRLLTGELFF	TGTGCCAGCAGTCAAAGACTACTAACGGGGGAGCTGTTTTTT
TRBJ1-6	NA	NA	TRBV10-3	CAIRPTGSNSPLHF	TGTGCCATCAGACCTACAGGGTCGAATTCACCCCTCCACTTT
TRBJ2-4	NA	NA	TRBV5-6	CASSLGPDPTKNIQYF	TGTGCCAGCAGCTTGGGACCCGACCCGACTAAAAACATTCAGTACTTC
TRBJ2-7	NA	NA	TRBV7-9	CASSGETYEQYF	TGTGCCAGCAGCGGGGAGACATACGAGCAGTACTTC
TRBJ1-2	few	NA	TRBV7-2	CASSPGTWNYGYTF	TGTGCCAGCAGCCCCGGGACCTGGAACTATGGCTACACCTTC
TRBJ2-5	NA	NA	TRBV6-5	CASRGTTQETQYF	TGTGCCAGCAGGGGTACCACCCAAGAGACCCAGTACTTC
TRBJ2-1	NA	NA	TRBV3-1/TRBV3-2	CASSQDRYNEQFF	TGTGCCAGCAGCCAAGATCGTTACAATGAGCAGTTCTTC
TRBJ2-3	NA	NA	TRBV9	CASSVDPSTDTQYF	TGTGCCAGCAGCGTTGACCCAAGCACAGATACGCAGTATTTT
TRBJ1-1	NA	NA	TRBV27	CASSLNNGREAFF	TGTGCCAGCAGTTTAAACAATGGGAGAGAAGCTTTCTTT
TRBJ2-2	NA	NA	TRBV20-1	CSASSSNTGELFF	TGCAGTGCTAGTTCCAGTAACACCGGGGAGCTGTTTTTT
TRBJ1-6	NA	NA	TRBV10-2	CASTRWKGKDSPLHF	TGCGCCAGCACCCGGTGGAAGGGGAAGGATTCACCCCTCCACTTT
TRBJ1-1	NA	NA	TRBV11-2	CASSDIRRHTEAFF	TGTGCCAGCAGTGATATCAGGAGACACACTGAAGCTTTCTTT
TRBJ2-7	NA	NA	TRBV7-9	CASSPAPYSYEQYF	TGTGCCAGCAGCCCGGCTCCTTATTCCTACGAGCAGTACTTC
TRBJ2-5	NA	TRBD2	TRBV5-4	CASSQPGLAGKETQYF	TGTGCCAGCAGCCAACCTGGACTAGCGGGCAAAGAGACCCAGTACTTC
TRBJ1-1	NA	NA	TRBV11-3	CASSLNGIHTEAFF	TGTGCCAGCAGCTTAAATGGGATACACACTGAAGCTTTCTTT
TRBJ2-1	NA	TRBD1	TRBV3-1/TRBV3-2	CASSPGQATHNEQFF	TGTGCCAGCAGCCCAGGACAGGCAACGCACAATGAGCAGTTCTTC
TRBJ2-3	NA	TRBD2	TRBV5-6	CASSLRTSADTQYF	TGTGCCAGCAGCCTACGGACTAGCGCAGATACGCAGTATTTT
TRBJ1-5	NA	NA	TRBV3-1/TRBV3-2	CASSQGNSNQPQHF	TGTGCCAGCAGCCAAGGGAATAGCAATCAGCCCCAGCATTTT
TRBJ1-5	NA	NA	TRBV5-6	CASSLASPKGNQPQHF	TGTGCCAGCAGCTTGGCCAGCCCGAAAGGCAATCAGCCCCAGCATTTT
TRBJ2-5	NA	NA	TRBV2	CASSESTQETQYF	TGTGCCAGCAGTGAATCTACACAAGAGACCCAGTACTTC
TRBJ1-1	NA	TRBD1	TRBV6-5	CASRNSGTGGTEAFF	TGTGCCAGCAGAAACTCCGGGACAGGGGGCACTGAAGCTTTCTTT
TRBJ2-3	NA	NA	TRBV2	CASSDLESTDTQYF	TGTGCCAGCAGTGATCTAGAAAGCACAGATACGCAGTATTTT